The 27 T cell receptor beta chains below come from one sample, sequenced in a study of blood T cell repertoires in COVID-19. Assay: immunoSEQ multiplex PCR; the TCRdb copy retains only in-frame clones and omits some. The table lists 250,000 or so clones, approximately 90% of them singletons. The sequenced material came from PBMCs or T cells enriched from blood (not recorded which). The receptors were gathered from a man over 45 who had been exposed to COVID-19.

This chain links TRBV9 with TRBJ1-6; no clear D. The CDR3 runs to 16 residues. Trimming removed 4 bases at V and 9 bases at J, with 20 bases between. Germline V gene lookup returns CDR1 SGDLS and CDR2 YYNGEE. The CDR3 sequence: CASSPFHSGEGSPLHF. Written as DNA, the CDR3 is TGTGCCAGCAGCCCGTTTCATTCGGGAGAGGGTTCACCCCTCCACTTT. Together with reference TRBV9 and TRBJ1-6, the CDR3 gives the full variable domain: DSGVTQTPKHLITATGQRVTLRCSPRSGDLSVYWYQQSLDQGLQFLIQYYNGEERAKGNILERFSAQQFPDLHSELNLSSLELGDSALYFCASSPFHSGEGSPLHFGNGTRLTVT.

This clone has more than one count but fewer than ten. The chain is built from TRBV15 and TRBJ1-5; D is unresolved. CDR1 LNHNV and CDR2 YYDKDF come from the germline V gene (reference sequence). Trimming cost V 0 bases and J 0 bases, with 6 bases left between them. This CDR3 comprises 15 residues. The CDR3 DNA reads TGTGCCACCAGCAGAGATGCGGTTAGCAATCAGCCCCAGCATTTT. Translating it yields CATSRDAVSNQPQHF.

The V and J genes are TRBV5-1 and TRBJ2-2; TRBD1 matches 9 bases. There are 16 residues in the CDR3. Germline loops: CDR1 SGHRS, CDR2 YFSETQ. V lost 4 bases, J lost 2 bases, and 6 bases stayed unmatched. The CDR3 DNA reads as TGCGCCAGCAGCGGGGGACAGGGCGGTAACACCGGGGAGCTGTTTTTT. Residues: CASSGGQGGNTGELFF.

V usage is TRBV21-1 and J usage is TRBJ1-4; TRBD1 is the table's D call and was not checked against the DNA. TRBV21-1 is a pseudogene. The CDR3 has 15 residues. The CDR3: CASSKPGQTNEKLFF. In DNA, the CDR3 is TGTGCCAGCAGCAAACCAGGGCAGACTAATGAAAAACTGTTTTTT.

The sample holds one count of this clone. The gene calls are TRBV9 and TRBJ1-1, with 8 bases fitting TRBD1. This CDR3 has 16 amino acids. The trim removed 0 bases at V and 0 bases at J, leaving 4 bases unmatched. CDR1 SGDLS and CDR2 YYNGEE come from the germline V gene. The CDR3 bases are TGTGCCAGCAGCGTAGCGACAGGGGCGCTGAACACTGAAGCTTTCTTT. Its protein is CASSVATGALNTEAFF.

V is TRBV9 and J is TRBJ2-5; no definite D call. The V end was cut by 0 bases, the J end by 5 bases, with 11 bases between. Per the germline V gene, CDR1 is SGDLS and CDR2 is YYNGEE. The CDR3 contains 14 residues. The CDR3 nucleotides are TGTGCCAGCAGCGTAGCTCCAGGTGGGGAGACCCAGTACTTC. Its protein is CASSVAPGGETQYF. Full variable domain (outside the CDR3, taken from reference TRBV9 and TRBJ2-5): DSGVTQTPKHLITATGQRVTLRCSPRSGDLSVYWYQQSLDQGLQFLIQYYNGEERAKGNILERFSAQQFPDLHSELNLSSLELGDSALYFCASSVAPGGETQYFGPGTRLLVL.

This chain joins TRBV7-2 and TRBJ2-5, with 7 bases aligning to TRBD2. Trimming removed 5 bases from V and 7 bases from J; junction bases left unmatched: 19. The CDR3 spans 17 residues. Looked up from germline, CDR1 is SGHTA and CDR2 is FQGNSA. Here the CDR3 DNA reads TGTGCCAGCAGCCCACATATCCCCGCCGGACTAGACGTGACCCAGTACTTC. This encodes CASSPHIPAGLDVTQYF.

V and J are TRBV6-5 and TRBJ1-1; D possibly corresponds to TRBD1 (5 bases). The CDR3 spans 13 residues. Germline CDR1 and CDR2: MNHEY and SVGAGI. With 3 bases removed from V and 6 bases from J, the gap between germline ends came to 11 bases. The CDR3 nucleotides are TGTGCCAGCAGTTATTTCCTAGGGGCTGAAGCTTTCTTT. Translating it yields CASSYFLGAEAFF.

The chain uses TRBV5-1 and TRBJ2-1; a weak D match, TRBD1 (5 bases). The V and J ends lost 4 bases and 0 bases respectively, with 14 bases between them. Germline V gives CDR1 SGHRS, CDR2 YFSETQ. CDR3 length: 16 amino acids. The CDR3 sequence: CASSGFTGRSYNEQFF. For the CDR3, the DNA is TGCGCCAGCAGCGGATTCACAGGTCGCTCCTACAATGAGCAGTTCTTC.

The gene calls are TRBV5-1 and TRBJ2-5; 9 positions agree with TRBD2. Trimming cost V 0 bases and J 3 bases; bases outside gene matches: 9. CDR1 is SGHRS, CDR2 YFSETQ, per germline. CDR3 length equals 17 residues. This CDR3 reads CASSLGAGGHFEETQYF. In DNA form, the CDR3 reads TGCGCCAGCAGCTTGGGTGCGGGGGGGCATTTTGAAGAGACCCAGTACTTC.

The chain has TRBV11-3 and TRBJ2-5, with a tentative D call TRBD1 (6 bases). The CDR3 runs 16 residues. The germline V gene encodes CDR1 SGHNT and CDR2 YENEEA. V was cut by 1 base and J by 1 base, with 13 bases left in between. CDR3: CASSLGLMTGQETQYF. The CDR3 coding sequence is TGTGCCAGCAGCTTAGGCTTGATGACAGGCCAAGAGACCCAGTACTTC.

The chain is built from TRBV7-2 and TRBJ2-6; 7 bases map to TRBD1. Per the germline V gene, CDR1 is SGHTA and CDR2 is FQGNSA. The CDR3 totals 13 residues. The J segment lost 1 base and the V segment lost 10 bases, leaving 1 base of the junction unmatched. Here the CDR3 DNA reads TGTGCCATACAGGGGTCTGGGGCCAACGTCCTGACTTTC. Protein: CAIQGSGANVLTF.

The J gene is TRBJ2-1, the V gene TRBV5-1; the match to TRBD1 covers 9 bases. Germline CDR1 is SGHRS and CDR2 is YFSETQ. CDR3 length equals 14 residues. The J segment lost 5 bases and the V segment lost 6 bases, leaving 6 bases of the junction unmatched. The CDR3 loop reads CASKGQGAHNEQFF. In DNA form, the CDR3 reads TGCGCCAGCAAGGGACAGGGAGCACACAATGAGCAGTTCTTC.

The chain joins TRBV18 to TRBJ1-6; 9 positions agree with TRBD1. This CDR3 spans 15 amino acids. Trimming removed 3 bases from V and 6 bases from J; junction bases left unmatched: 3. Germline loops: CDR1 KGHSH, CDR2 LQKENI. CDR3 DNA sequence: TGTGCCAGCTCACCGGGACAGGGTGGTAATTCACCCCTCCACTTT. Its protein product is CASSPGQGGNSPLHF.

This clone was recorded once. The chain uses TRBV9 and TRBJ1-1; D is possibly TRBD1 (6 bases). Trimming pared 4 bases from V and 1 base from J, leaving 14 bases between. The germline V gene encodes CDR1 SGDLS and CDR2 YYNGEE. This CDR3 comprises 15 residues. CDR3 sequence reads: CASSPRGAQNTEAFF. In nucleotides, the CDR3 is TGTGCCAGCAGCCCTCGGGGGGCTCAGAACACTGAAGCTTTCTTT. Full variable domain (rest looked up from reference TRBV9 and TRBJ1-1): DSGVTQTPKHLITATGQRVTLRCSPRSGDLSVYWYQQSLDQGLQFLIQYYNGEERAKGNILERFSAQQFPDLHSELNLSSLELGDSALYFCASSPRGAQNTEAFFGQGTRLTVV.

This chain links TRBV18 with TRBJ2-7; D is unresolved. Per germline, CDR1 KGHSH and CDR2 LQKENI. Trimming took off 2 bases at V and 2 bases at J, with 7 bases between the two ends. The CDR3 totals 13 residues. DNA for the CDR3: TGTGCCAGCTCACCAAGTTCAGCCTACGAGCAGTACGTC. Protein sequence: CASSPSSAYEQYV.

The chain is built from TRBV28 and TRBJ1-2, with D unclear. In germline, CDR1 is MDHEN, CDR2 SYDVKM. The CDR3 consists of 12 residues. Trimming shortened V by 8 bases and J by 1 base, and 8 bases separated the two germline ends. The CDR3 DNA reads TGTGCCAGCCGGTTCAATAACTATGGCTACACCTTC. It yields the protein CASRFNNYGYTF.

This chain uses TRBV19 with TRBJ2-1, with 9 bases identical to TRBD2. Germline lookup yields CDR1 LNHDA and CDR2 SQIVND (reference sequence). The CDR3 extends over 15 amino acids. J was trimmed by 7 bases and V by 4 bases; bases with no gene match: 8. The CDR3 loop is CASSTIAGAVNEQFF. The CDR3 DNA sequence: TGTGCCAGTAGTACTATAGCGGGAGCGGTAAATGAGCAGTTCTTC.

This chain joins TRBV24-1 and TRBJ2-1; 8 bases fit TRBD1. The germline gives CDR1 KGHDR, CDR2 SFDVKD. The CDR3 length is 15 residues. The junction had 3 bases not matched to a gene; V was cut back by 5 bases and J by 1 base. CDR3 bases: TGTGCCACCAGTGCCGGGACAGGTTCCTACAATGAGCAGTTCTTC. As protein: CATSAGTGSYNEQFF.

This clone was detected only a few times. This chain joins TRBV5-1 and TRBJ1-1, with TRBD1 matching over 7 bases. The CDR3 loop spans 12 amino acids. CDR1 and CDR2 from the germline V gene are SGHRS and YFSETQ. V trimming: 4 bases; J trimming: 10 bases; junction bases outside the gene matches: 7. CDR3 in DNA: TGCGCCAGCAGCCCCGACAGGGTAAGAGCTTTCTTT. Translating gives CASSPDRVRAFF.

The chain recombines TRBV3-1 (or the pseudogene TRBV3-2) with TRBJ2-1; the match to TRBD2 covers 7 bases. The CDR3 has 18 amino acids. Per germline, CDR1 LGHDT and CDR2 YNNKEL (reference sequence). The V segment lost 2 bases and the J segment 3 bases; nucleotides outside the gene matches: 13. This chain's CDR3 is CASSQRFIPSSGYNEQFF. For the CDR3, the DNA is TGTGCCAGCAGCCAAAGGTTTATTCCTTCTAGCGGCTACAATGAGCAGTTCTTC.

The V gene is TRBV5-6, the J gene TRBJ1-3, with a tentative D call TRBD1 (6 bases). The germline V gene encodes CDR1 SGHDT and CDR2 YYEEEE. V was pared by 4 bases and J by 0 bases, with 14 bases between. CDR3 length: 16 residues. The CDR3 loop reads CASSKRQEYSGNTIYF. The CDR3 nucleotides are TGTGCCAGCAGCAAACGACAGGAATACTCTGGAAACACCATATATTTT. Complete variable domain (other parts from reference TRBV5-6 and TRBJ1-3): DAGVTQSPTHLIKTRGQQVTLRCSPKSGHDTVSWYQQALGQGPQFIFQYYEEEERQRGNFPDRFSGHQFPNYSSELNVNALLLGDSALYLCASSKRQEYSGNTIYFGEGSWLTVV.

The chain joins TRBV30 to TRBJ1-4; D ambiguous. The CDR3 consists of 13 residues. Germline CDR1 reads GTSNPN; CDR2 reads SVGIG (reference sequence). Trimming cost V 2 bases and J 8 bases, with 12 bases left between them. The CDR3 protein is CAWSNYVREKLFF. CDR3 nucleotide sequence: TGTGCCTGGAGTAACTATGTAAGGGAAAAACTGTTTTTT. Using reference TRBV30 and TRBJ1-4 for the parts outside the CDR3, the full variable domain is SQTIHQWPATLVQPVGSPLSLECTVEGTSNPNLYWYRQAAGRGLQLLFYSVGIGQISSEVPQNLSASRPQDRQFILSSKKLLLSDSGFYLCAWSNYVREKLFFGSGTQLSVL.

This chain uses TRBV28 with TRBJ2-7, with 8 bases matching TRBD1. The germline gives CDR1 MDHEN, CDR2 SYDVKM. The CDR3 totals 14 residues. With V trimmed by 4 bases and J by 7 bases, 9 bases remained unmatched. The CDR3 loop reads CASSSYRTGTEQYV. The CDR3 bases are TGTGCCAGCAGTTCTTACCGGACAGGGACAGAGCAGTACGTC.

The chain combines TRBV7-3 with TRBJ2-5; no definite D call. Trimming stripped 6 bases from V and 1 base from J, with 9 bases between. The CDR3 is 13 amino acids. CDR1 is SGHTA and CDR2 is FQGTGA in the germline V gene. The DNA for the CDR3 is TGTGCCAGCAGTAAGACTCTCCAAGAGACCCAGTACTTC. Translation gives CASSKTLQETQYF. The full variable domain, in which reference TRBV7-3 and TRBJ2-5 provide the parts outside the CDR3, is GAGVSQTPSNKVTEKGKYVELRCDPISGHTALYWYRQSLGQGPEFLIYFQGTGAADDSGLPNDRFFAVRPEGSVSTLKIQRTERGDSAVYLCASSKTLQETQYFGPGTRLLVL.

V is TRBV14 and J is TRBJ1-1; D is unclear. Germline V gives CDR1 SGHDN, CDR2 FVKESK. The CDR3 loop spans 16 amino acids. V dropped 0 bases and J dropped 1 base, with 12 bases sitting between them. The CDR3 nucleotides read TGTGCCAGCAGCCAAGATGAGGGAGTGTGGAACACTGAAGCTTTCTTT. Its protein is CASSQDEGVWNTEAFF.

This chain uses TRBV5-1 with TRBJ2-5; D not certain. There are 12 residues in the CDR3. The V and J ends lost 8 bases and 2 bases respectively, with 10 bases between them. Germline V gene sequence: CDR1 SGHRS, CDR2 YFSETQ. The chain's CDR3 is CASDIFQETQYF. The CDR3 region has the DNA TGCGCCAGTGACATTTTTCAAGAGACCCAGTACTTC.